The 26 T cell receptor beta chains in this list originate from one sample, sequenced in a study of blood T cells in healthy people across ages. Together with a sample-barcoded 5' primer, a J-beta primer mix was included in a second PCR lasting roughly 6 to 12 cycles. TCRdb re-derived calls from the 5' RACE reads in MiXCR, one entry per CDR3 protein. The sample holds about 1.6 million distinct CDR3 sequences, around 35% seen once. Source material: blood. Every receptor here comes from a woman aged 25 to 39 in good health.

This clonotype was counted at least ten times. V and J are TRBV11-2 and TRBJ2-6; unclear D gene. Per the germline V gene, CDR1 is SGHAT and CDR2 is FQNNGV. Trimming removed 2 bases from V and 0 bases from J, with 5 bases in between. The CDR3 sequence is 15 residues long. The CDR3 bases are TGTGCCAGCAGCTTATACGACTCTGGGGCCAACGTCCTGACTTTC. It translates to CASSLYDSGANVLTF.

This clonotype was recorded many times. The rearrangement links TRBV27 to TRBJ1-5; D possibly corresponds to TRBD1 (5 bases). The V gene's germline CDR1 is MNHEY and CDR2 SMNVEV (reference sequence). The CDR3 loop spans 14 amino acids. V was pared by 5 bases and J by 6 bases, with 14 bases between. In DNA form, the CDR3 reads TGTGCCAGCAGTAACCGGGAGGGGTTTCAGCCCCAGCATTTT. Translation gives CASSNREGFQPQHF.

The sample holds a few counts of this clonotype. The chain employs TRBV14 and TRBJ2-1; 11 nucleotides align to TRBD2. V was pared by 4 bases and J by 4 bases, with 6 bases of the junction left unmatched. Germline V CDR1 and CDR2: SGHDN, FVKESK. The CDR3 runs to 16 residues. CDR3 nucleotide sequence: TGTGCCAGCAGCCGTCCGGGACTAGCGGAATACAATGAGCAGTTCTTC. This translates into CASSRPGLAEYNEQFF.

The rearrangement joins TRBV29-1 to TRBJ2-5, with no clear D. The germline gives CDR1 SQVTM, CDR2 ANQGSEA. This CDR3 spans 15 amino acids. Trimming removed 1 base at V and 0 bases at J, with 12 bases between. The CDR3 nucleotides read TGCAGCGTTGAAGGGGTACGGAAGTACCAAGAGACCCAGTACTTC. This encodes CSVEGVRKYQETQYF.

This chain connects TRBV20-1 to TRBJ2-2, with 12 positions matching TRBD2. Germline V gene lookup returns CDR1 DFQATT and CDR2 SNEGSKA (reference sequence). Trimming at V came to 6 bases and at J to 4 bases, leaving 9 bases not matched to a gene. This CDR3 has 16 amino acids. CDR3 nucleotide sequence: TGCAGTGCAAGGACTAGCGGGGCCTCAGGCACCGGGGAGCTGTTTTTT. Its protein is CSARTSGASGTGELFF.

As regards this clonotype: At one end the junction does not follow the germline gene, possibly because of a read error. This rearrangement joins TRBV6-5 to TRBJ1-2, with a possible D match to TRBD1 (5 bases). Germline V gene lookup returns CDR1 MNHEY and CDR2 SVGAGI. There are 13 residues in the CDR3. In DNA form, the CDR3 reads TGTGCCGGCAGTAGGGGTGACGACTATGGCTACACCTTC. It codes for CAGSRGDDYGYTF.

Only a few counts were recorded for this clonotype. Written as DNA, the CDR3 is TGTGCCATCAGGGAGACGGCGGGAGGGCCGAGATTGGTTGAGCAGTTCTTC. It yields the protein CAIRETAGGPRLVEQFF. This chain uses TRBV10-3 with TRBJ2-1, with TRBD2 matching 9 bases. Germline CDR1 is ENHRY and CDR2 is SYGVKD. With V trimmed by 6 bases and J by 9 bases, 18 bases remained unmatched. The CDR3 extends over 17 amino acids.

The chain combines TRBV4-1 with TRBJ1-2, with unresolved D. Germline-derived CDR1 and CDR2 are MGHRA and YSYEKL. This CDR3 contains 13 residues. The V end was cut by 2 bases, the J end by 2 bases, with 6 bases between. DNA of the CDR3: TGCGCCAGCAGCCAATGGACCAACTATGGCTACACCTTC. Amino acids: CASSQWTNYGYTF.

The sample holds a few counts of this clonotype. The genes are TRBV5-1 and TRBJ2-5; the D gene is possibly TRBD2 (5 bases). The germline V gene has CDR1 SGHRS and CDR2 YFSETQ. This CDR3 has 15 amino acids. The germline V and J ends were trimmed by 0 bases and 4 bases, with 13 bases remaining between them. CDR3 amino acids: CASSLADAAGETQYF. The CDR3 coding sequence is TGCGCCAGCAGCTTGGCGGACGCTGCGGGAGAGACCCAGTACTTC.

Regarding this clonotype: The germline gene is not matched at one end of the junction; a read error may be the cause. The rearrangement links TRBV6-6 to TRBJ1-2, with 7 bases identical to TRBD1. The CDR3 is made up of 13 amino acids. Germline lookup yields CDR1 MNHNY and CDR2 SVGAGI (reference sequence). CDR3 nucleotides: TGTGCCAGCATGCGACAGGGCATATATGACTACACCTTC. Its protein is CASMRQGIYDYTF.

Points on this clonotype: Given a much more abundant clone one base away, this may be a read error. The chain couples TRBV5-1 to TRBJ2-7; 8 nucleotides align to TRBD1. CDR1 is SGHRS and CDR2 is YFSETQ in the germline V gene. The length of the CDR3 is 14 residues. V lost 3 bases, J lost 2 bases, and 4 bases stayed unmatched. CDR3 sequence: CASSSIQGAYEQYF. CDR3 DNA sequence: TGCGCCAGCAGCTCGATACAGGGGGCCTACGAGCAGTACTTC.

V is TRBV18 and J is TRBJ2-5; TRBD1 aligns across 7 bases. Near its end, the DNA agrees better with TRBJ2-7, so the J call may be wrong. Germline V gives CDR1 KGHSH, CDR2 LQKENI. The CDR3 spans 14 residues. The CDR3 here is CASSPSRDRVEQYF. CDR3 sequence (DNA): TGTGCCAGCTCACCCTCTCGGGACAGAGTCGAGCAGTACTTC.

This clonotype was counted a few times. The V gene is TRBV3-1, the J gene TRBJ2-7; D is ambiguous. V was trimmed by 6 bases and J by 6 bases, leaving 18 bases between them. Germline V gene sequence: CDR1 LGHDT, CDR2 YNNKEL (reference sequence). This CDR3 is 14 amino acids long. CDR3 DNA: TGTGCCAGCAGTCCCGATGACTTAGCCGGCGAGCAGTACTTC. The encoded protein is CASSPDDLAGEQYF.

The CDR3 loop reads CAWASRLVKNIQYF. The CDR3 nucleotides are TGTGCCTGGGCTTCGCGCCTAGTCAAAAACATTCAGTACTTC. The chain recombines TRBV30 with TRBJ2-7; no reliable D call. The J call may be in error: the DNA end matches TRBJ2-4 better. The CDR3 contains 14 residues. Per germline, CDR1 GTSNPN and CDR2 SVGIG (reference sequence).

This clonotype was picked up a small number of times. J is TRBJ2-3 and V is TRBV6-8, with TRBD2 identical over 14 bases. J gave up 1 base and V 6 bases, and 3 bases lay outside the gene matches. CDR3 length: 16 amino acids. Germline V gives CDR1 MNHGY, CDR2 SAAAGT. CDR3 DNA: TGTGCCAGCAGGGGGACTAGCGGGAGACGCACAGATACGCAGTATTTT. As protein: CASRGTSGRRTDTQYF.

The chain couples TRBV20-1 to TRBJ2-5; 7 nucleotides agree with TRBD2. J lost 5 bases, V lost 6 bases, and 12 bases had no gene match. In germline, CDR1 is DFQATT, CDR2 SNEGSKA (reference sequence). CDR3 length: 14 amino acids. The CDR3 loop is CSAPGLTGRETQYF. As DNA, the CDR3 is TGCAGTGCCCCGGGACTAACGGGCCGCGAGACCCAGTACTTC.

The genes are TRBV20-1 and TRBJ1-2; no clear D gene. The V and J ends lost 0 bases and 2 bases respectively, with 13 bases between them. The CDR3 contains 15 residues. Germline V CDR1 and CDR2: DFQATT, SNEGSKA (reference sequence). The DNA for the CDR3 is TGCAGTGCTAGAGATAGTGGTCGAGGGAACTATGGCTACACCTTC. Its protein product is CSARDSGRGNYGYTF.

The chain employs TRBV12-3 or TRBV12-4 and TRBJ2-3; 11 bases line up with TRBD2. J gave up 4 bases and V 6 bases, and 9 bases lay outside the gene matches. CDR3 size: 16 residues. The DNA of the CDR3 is TGTGCCAGCAGCCCGATTACTAGCGGGAGAGCAGATACGCAGTATTTT. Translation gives CASSPITSGRADTQYF.

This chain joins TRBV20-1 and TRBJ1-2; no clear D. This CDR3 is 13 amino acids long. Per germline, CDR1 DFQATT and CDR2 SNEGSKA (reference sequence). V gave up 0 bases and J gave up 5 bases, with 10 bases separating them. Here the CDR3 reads CSARDEAGYGYTF. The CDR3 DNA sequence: TGCAGTGCTAGAGATGAGGCCGGGTATGGCTACACCTTC.

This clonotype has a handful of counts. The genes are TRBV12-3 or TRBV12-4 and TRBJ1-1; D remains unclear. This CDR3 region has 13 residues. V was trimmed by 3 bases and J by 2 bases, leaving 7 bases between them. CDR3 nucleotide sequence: TGTGCCAGCAGTTTTAACAGTAACACTGAAGCTTTCTTT. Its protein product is CASSFNSNTEAFF.

The CDR3 region is CASSKGREDSLLEETQYF. CDR3 sequence (DNA): TGTGCCAGCAGCAAAGGTCGAGAGGACAGCCTATTGGAAGAGACCCAGTACTTC. The chain uses TRBV21-1 and TRBJ2-5; whether TRBD1, the table's D call, matches the DNA was not checked. TRBV21-1 is a documented pseudogene. The CDR3 has 18 amino acids.

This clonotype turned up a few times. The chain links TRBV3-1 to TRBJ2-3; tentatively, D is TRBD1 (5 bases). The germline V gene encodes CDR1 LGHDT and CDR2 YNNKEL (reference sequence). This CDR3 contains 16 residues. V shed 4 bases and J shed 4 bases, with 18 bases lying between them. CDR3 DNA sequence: TGTGCCAGCAGCCCCCGTACCAGGGTACCGGCAGATACGCAGTATTTT. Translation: CASSPRTRVPADTQYF.

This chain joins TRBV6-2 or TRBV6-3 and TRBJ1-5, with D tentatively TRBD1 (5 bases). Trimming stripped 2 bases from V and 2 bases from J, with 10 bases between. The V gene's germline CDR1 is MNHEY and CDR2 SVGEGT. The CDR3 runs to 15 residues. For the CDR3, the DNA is TGTGCCAGCAGTTACCAGGGCCTAGGCAATCAGCCCCAGCATTTT. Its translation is CASSYQGLGNQPQHF.

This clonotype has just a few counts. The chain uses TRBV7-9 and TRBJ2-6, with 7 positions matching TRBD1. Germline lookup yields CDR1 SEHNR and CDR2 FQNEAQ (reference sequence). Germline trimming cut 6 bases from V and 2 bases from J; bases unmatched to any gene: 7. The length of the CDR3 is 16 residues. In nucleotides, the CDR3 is TGTGCCAGCAGATCATACGACAGGGCTGGGGCCAACGTCCTGACTTTC. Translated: CASRSYDRAGANVLTF.

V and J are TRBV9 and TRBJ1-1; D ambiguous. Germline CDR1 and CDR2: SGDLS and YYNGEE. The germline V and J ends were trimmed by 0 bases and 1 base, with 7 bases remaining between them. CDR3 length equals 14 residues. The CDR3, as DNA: TGTGCCAGCAGCGTAGGAGGGTGGAACACTGAAGCTTTCTTT. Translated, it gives CASSVGGWNTEAFF.

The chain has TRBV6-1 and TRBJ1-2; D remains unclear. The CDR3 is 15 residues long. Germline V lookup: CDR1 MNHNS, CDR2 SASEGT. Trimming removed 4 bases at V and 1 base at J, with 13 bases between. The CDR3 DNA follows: TGTGCCAGCAGTGCATTGGGTATAAATAACTATGGCTACACCTTC. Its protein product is CASSALGINNYGYTF.